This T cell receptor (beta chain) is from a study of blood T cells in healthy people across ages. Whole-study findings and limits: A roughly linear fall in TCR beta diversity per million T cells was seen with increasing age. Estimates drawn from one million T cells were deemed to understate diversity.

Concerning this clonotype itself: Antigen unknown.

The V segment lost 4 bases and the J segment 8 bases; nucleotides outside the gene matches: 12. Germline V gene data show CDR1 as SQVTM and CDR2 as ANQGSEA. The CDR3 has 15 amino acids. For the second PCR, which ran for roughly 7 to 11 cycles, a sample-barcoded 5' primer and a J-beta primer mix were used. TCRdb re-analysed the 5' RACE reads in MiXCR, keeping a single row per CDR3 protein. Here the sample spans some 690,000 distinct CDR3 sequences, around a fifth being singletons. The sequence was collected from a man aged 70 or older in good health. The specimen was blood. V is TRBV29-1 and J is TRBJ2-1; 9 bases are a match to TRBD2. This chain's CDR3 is CSVVIAGAPLDEQFF. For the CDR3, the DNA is TGCAGCGTTGTAATAGCGGGAGCGCCTCTCGATGAGCAGTTCTTC.